This record covers a single T cell receptor (beta chain). The antigen remains undetermined. Assay: immunoSEQ multiplex PCR; the TCRdb copy retains only in-frame clones and omits some. Of roughly 27,000 clones listed, 89% were seen once; the top ten hold about 0.34%. This specimen belongs to a study of PD-1 blockade in classical Hodgkin lymphoma. The time point is: newly diagnosed, previously untreated cHL patient sample. Purified CD4+ T cells were obtained from thawed PBMCs through magnetic negative selection. Peripheral samples used as comparators were newly diagnosed, untreated classical Hodgkin lymphoma PBMCs. Germline V gives CDR1 SGHTA, CDR2 FQGNSA. This CDR3 has 13 amino acids. Trimming shortened V by 4 bases and J by 5 bases, and 10 bases separated the two germline ends. Study outcomes and limitations: Newly diagnosed patients reportedly had lower baseline TCR diversity than healthy donors. No one has yet defined what causes the repertoire differences, which may be disease activity or prior therapy.

The sample was CD4+ T cells from blood. The sequence came from a human donor with classical Hodgkin lymphoma. The V gene is TRBV7-2, the J gene TRBJ2-3; D gene unclear. The CDR3 region is CASSSRMLDTQYF. CDR3 bases: TGTGCCAGCAGCTCAAGGATGCTAGATACGCAGTATTTT.